These 8 T cell receptor beta chains were all obtained from the same sample, sequenced in a study of blood T cell repertoires in COVID-19. Produced via immunoSEQ multiplex PCR; TCRdb's table is partial and in-frame only. The repertoire holds 290,000 or so clones, with 80% to 95% as singletons. The specimen sequenced was peripheral blood. These receptors came from a woman under 40 with COVID-19, enrolled during active disease.

The V call is TRBV2, the J call TRBJ1-2, with a tentative D call TRBD1 (6 bases). From germline, CDR1 is SNHLY and CDR2 FYNNEI. This CDR3 region has 13 residues. The germline V and J ends were trimmed by 4 bases and 2 bases, with 8 bases remaining between them. The CDR3 is CASSGGQNYGYTF. CDR3 bases: TGTGCCAGCAGTGGAGGACAGAACTATGGCTACACCTTC.

The chain has TRBV30 and TRBJ1-2; perhaps TRBD1 as D (6 bases). The CDR3 runs 13 residues. The germline CDR1 and CDR2 sequences are GTSNPN and SVGIG (reference sequence). With 3 bases removed from V and 5 bases from J, the gap between germline ends came to 13 bases. CDR3 residues: CAWRQGAVYGYTF. Written as DNA, the CDR3 is TGTGCCTGGAGACAGGGAGCCGTATATGGCTACACCTTC.

This chain links TRBV28 with TRBJ1-4; 8 bases line up with TRBD1. J gave up 0 bases and V 8 bases, and 11 bases lay outside the gene matches. The CDR3 extends over 17 amino acids. The germline CDR1 and CDR2 sequences are MDHEN and SYDVKM. CDR3: CASLPGQGIPTNEKLFF. In nucleotides, the CDR3 is TGTGCCAGCCTCCCTGGACAGGGTATTCCAACTAATGAAAAACTGTTTTTT.

The chain joins TRBV10-1 to TRBJ2-1; TRBD1 matches 7 bases. This CDR3 spans 12 amino acids. Germline CDR1 and CDR2: WNHNN and SYGVQD (reference sequence). Trimming cost V 4 bases and J 8 bases; bases outside gene matches: 2. CDR3 in DNA: TGCGCCAGCAGTGGTGACAGGGATGAGCAGTTCTTC. The encoded protein is CASSGDRDEQFF.

The CDR3 DNA reads as TGTGCCAGCAGTTGGCTTTGGGGACAGGGGCAGGGCGGGGAGCTGTTTTTT. Its protein product is CASSWLWGQGQGGELFF. V is TRBV28 and J is TRBJ2-2; the match to TRBD1 covers 10 bases. V trimming: 4 bases; J trimming: 7 bases; junction bases outside the gene matches: 12. The CDR3 sequence is 17 residues long. From germline, CDR1 is MDHEN and CDR2 SYDVKM.

The chain couples TRBV30 to TRBJ2-2; 9 positions agree with TRBD2. The germline gives CDR1 GTSNPN, CDR2 SVGIG (reference sequence). J lost 4 bases, V lost 4 bases, and 7 bases had no gene match. This CDR3 spans 15 amino acids. The CDR3 region is CAWTSSGSITGELFF. The CDR3 bases are TGTGCCTGGACTAGTAGCGGGAGTATCACCGGGGAGCTGTTTTTT.

In regard to this clone: At one boundary the junction diverges from the germline segment, which might be a read error. This chain connects TRBV30 to TRBJ1-3; TRBD1 agrees at 9 bases. Germline V gives CDR1 GTSNPN, CDR2 SVGIG (reference sequence). This CDR3 is built from 12 residues. Here the CDR3 reads CAWSGGQGIADF. The CDR3 DNA sequence: TGTGCCTGGAGTGGAGGACAGGGGATTGCAGATTTT.

The J gene is TRBJ1-1, the V gene TRBV4-1; 8 bases are shared with TRBD1. This CDR3 comprises 16 residues. Germline lookup yields CDR1 MGHRA and CDR2 YSYEKL. After removal of 5 bases from V and 4 bases from J, the junction contained 12 bases not matched to a gene. CDR3 sequence reads: CASSESEQGVSTEAFF. CDR3 in DNA: TGCGCCAGCAGCGAAAGTGAACAGGGGGTGAGCACTGAAGCTTTCTTT.